This T cell receptor beta chain was observed in a study of cytomegalovirus exposure and HLA in healthy donors. Study results and caveats: A later analysis linked about 17,000 TCR beta sequences to HLA alleles at 0.05 false discovery rate. With DRB1 most and HLA-C fewest, TCR association rates differed between HLA loci in a later analysis. Later analysis identified a missense DCLRE1C variant that was linked to TCR beta V- and J-gene trimming.

Comment on this clone: What it binds is unknown.

CDR1 and CDR2 from the germline V gene are SEHNR and FQNEAQ (reference sequence). Trimming removed 5 bases at V and 6 bases at J, with 10 bases between. The length of the CDR3 is 12 residues. Use of 60 Vbeta and 13 Jbeta primers characterized the PCR. TCRdb keeps only in-frame clones here, not all; method: immunoSEQ multiplex PCR. The sample has some 110,000 clones; over 55% are singletons. The receptor's source is a female donor in good health and CMV-seronegative. The material sequenced was PBMCs. The rearrangement uses TRBV7-9 and TRBJ1-1; D gene unclear. CDR3 DNA sequence: TGTGCCAGCAGCCACGACTGGGCTGAAGCTTTCTTT. Its protein product is CASSHDWAEAFF.